The present T cell receptor (beta chain) was sequenced within a study of cytotoxic CD8 clonotypes in ibrutinib-treated CLL. Study-wide background: Investigators reported about 24 partial and 2 complete responses; after median roughly 63 months, roughly 15 patients remained remitted and about 12 progressed.

TCR beta library input comprised around 1.9 micrograms of genomic DNA from cryopreserved PBMCs. For this clone: What it binds is unknown.

The CDR3 runs 17 residues. CDR1 is LNHDA, CDR2 SQIVND, per germline (reference sequence). With V trimmed by 3 bases and J by 8 bases, 9 bases remained unmatched. TCRdb's copy holds only in-frame clones and misses some; the assay was immunoSEQ multiplex PCR. The sample carries about 160,000 clones, roughly 88% recorded once. Points from the study as a whole: The times at which samples were taken varied between sustained-remission and progressing patients. Measured clonality at baseline was greater than in age-matched healthy donors and tracked with circulating CD8+ T-cell counts.

The V call is TRBV19, the J call TRBJ2-2; the match to TRBD2 covers 13 bases. Material: PBMCs, obtained at disease progression, from a patient treated with ibrutinib. The receptor comes from a human donor with chronic lymphocytic leukemia. CDR3 loop: CASSIPRLAGGAGELFF. The CDR3 region has the DNA TGTGCCAGTAGTATCCCCAGACTAGCGGGAGGAGCTGGGGAGCTGTTTTTT.